Presented here are 23 T cell receptor beta chains from one specimen sequenced in a study of blood T cells in healthy people across ages. The second PCR ran roughly 7 to 11 cycles with a sample-barcoded 5' primer and J-beta primers. TCRdb reanalysed the 5' RACE reads using MiXCR and keeps one entry per CDR3 protein. The table has 540,000 or so distinct CDR3 sequences, 45% to 55% seen once. The material sequenced was blood. The source is a man at least 80 years old in good health.

This clonotype showed up just once. At one of its ends the junction is not consistent with the germline gene, which may arise from a read error. The CDR3 protein is CAGSGRRETTGEQYF. For the CDR3, the DNA is TGTGCCGGCAGTGGAAGGCGGGAAACTACGGGGGAGCAGTACTTC. V gene TRBV2 combines with J gene TRBJ2-4, with a possible D match to TRBD2 (6 bases). Germline CDR1 reads SNHLY; CDR2 reads FYNNEI. The CDR3 runs 15 residues.

The rearrangement joins TRBV4-1 to TRBJ2-1; either TRBD1 or TRBD2 may fit D (5 bases each). The CDR3 runs to 13 residues. CDR1 is MGHRA, CDR2 YSYEKL, per germline. Trimming removed 2 bases from V and 8 bases from J, with 10 bases in between. The CDR3 protein is CASSQRRGDEQFF. The CDR3, as DNA: TGCGCCAGCAGCCAACGACGAGGGGATGAGCAGTTCTTC.

The table lists this clonotype with a few counts. The chain is built from TRBV4-2 and TRBJ2-1; D unresolved. The V and J ends lost 1 base and 8 bases respectively, with 9 bases between them. This CDR3 has 13 residues. CDR1 LGHNA and CDR2 YNFKEQ come from the germline V gene. CDR3 amino acids: CASSQGGKDEQFF. CDR3 DNA: TGTGCCAGCAGCCAAGGGGGTAAAGATGAGCAGTTCTTC.

The sample holds one count of this clonotype. The V call is TRBV20-1, the J call TRBJ1-1, with 8 positions matching TRBD1. Germline V gene lookup returns CDR1 DFQATT and CDR2 SNEGSKA (reference sequence). The V and J ends lost 5 bases and 4 bases, in that order; junction bases with no gene match: 6. The CDR3 contains 13 residues. CDR3 sequence (DNA): TGCAGTGCTTTTCAGGGGGCAGGCACTGAAGCTTTCTTT. As protein: CSAFQGAGTEAFF.

The rearrangement uses TRBV4-3 and TRBJ1-2; maybe TRBD1 (6 bases). Trimming pared 4 bases from V and 6 bases from J, leaving 18 bases between. The CDR3 sequence is 15 residues long. CDR1 and CDR2 (germline): LGHNA, YSLEER. CDR3 sequence: CASSPLDSGTNGYTF. CDR3 bases: TGCGCCAGCAGCCCCCTGGACTCCGGGACAAATGGCTACACCTTC.

This clonotype was detected a few times. This sequence joins TRBV20-1 and TRBJ2-1; maybe TRBD2 (6 bases). V shed 1 base and J shed 4 bases, with 14 bases lying between them. CDR3 length equals 15 residues. Per the germline V gene, CDR1 is DFQATT and CDR2 is SNEGSKA (reference sequence). The CDR3 is CSARGGTRLYNEQFF. DNA of the CDR3: TGCAGTGCTAGAGGAGGGACTCGTCTTTACAATGAGCAGTTCTTC.

Of note for this clonotype: An end of the junction differs from the germline gene, which may be a read error. CDR3 sequence reads: CASSLNLNTEAFF. The CDR3 DNA is TGCGCCAGCAGCCTTAATCTTAACACTGAAGCTTTCTTT. The genes are TRBV11-1 and TRBJ1-1; D gene ambiguous. This CDR3 has 13 residues. Germline CDR1 and CDR2: SGHAT and FQDESV (reference sequence). Combining the CDR3 with reference TRBV11-1 and TRBJ1-1 gives the whole variable domain EAEVAQSPRYKITEKSQAVAFWCDPISGHATLYWYRQILGQGPELLVQFQDESVVDDSQLPKDRFSAERLKGVDSTLKIQPAELGDSAMYLCASSLNLNTEAFFGQGTRLTVV.

This chain uses TRBV11-2 with TRBJ2-4; D unclear. The DNA end favors TRBJ2-7, so the J call may be wrong. Germline CDR1 reads SGHAT; CDR2 reads FQNNGV. The CDR3 is 15 amino acids. The CDR3 bases are TGTGCCAGCAGCCCCGTGGGGTTTATCCCCTACGAGCAGTACTTC. Its protein product is CASSPVGFIPYEQYF.

The chain employs TRBV7-2 and TRBJ1-2; TRBD1 is a possible D gene (5 bases). The CDR3 sequence is 15 residues long. The germline V gene encodes CDR1 SGHTA and CDR2 FQGNSA. Trimming cost V 5 bases and J 4 bases, with 17 bases left between them. The CDR3, as DNA: TGTGCCAGCAGCGCCACCCGGGACGGCCGCTATGGCTACACCTTC. It translates to CASSATRDGRYGYTF. Combining the CDR3 with reference TRBV7-2 and TRBJ1-2 gives the whole variable domain GAGVSQSPSNKVTEKGKDVELRCDPISGHTALYWYRQSLGQGLEFLIYFQGNSAPDKSGLPSDRFSAERTGGSVSTLTIQRTQQEDSAVYLCASSATRDGRYGYTFGSGTRLTVV.

This clonotype was recorded at least ten times. This chain joins TRBV11-2 and TRBJ2-3; 10 positions agree with TRBD2. After removal of 5 bases from V and 0 bases from J, the junction contained 8 bases not matched to a gene. Germline V gives CDR1 SGHAT, CDR2 FQNNGV. This CDR3 contains 17 residues. CDR3 loop: CASSLRTSGTSTDTQYF. CDR3 DNA sequence: TGTGCCAGCAGCCTGCGGACTAGCGGAACTAGCACAGATACGCAGTATTTT.

This clonotype was counted many times. The chain has TRBV9 and TRBJ2-7; TRBD2 matches 8 bases. Germline values: CDR1 SGDLS, CDR2 YYNGEE. V trimming: 3 bases; J trimming: 5 bases; junction bases outside the gene matches: 4. The CDR3 loop spans 13 amino acids. This CDR3 is CASSAEREHEQYF. The CDR3, as DNA: TGTGCCAGCAGCGCAGAGCGGGAGCACGAGCAGTACTTC.

This chain uses TRBV5-1 with TRBJ1-2, with D perhaps matching TRBD1 (6 bases). CDR1 SGHRS and CDR2 YFSETQ come from the germline V gene. The CDR3 is 15 amino acids. The V and J ends lost 5 bases and 2 bases respectively, with 16 bases between them. The CDR3 coding sequence is TGCGCCAGCAGTCATGGGCGGGGGCGGAACTATGGCTACACCTTC. It translates to CASSHGRGRNYGYTF.

The chain has TRBV4-3 and TRBJ1-2, with D perhaps TRBD1 (5 bases). The CDR3 runs 17 residues. Germline V CDR1 and CDR2: LGHNA, YSLEER. The V and J ends lost 0 bases and 1 base respectively, with 15 bases between them. The CDR3, as DNA: TGCGCCAGCAGCCAAGAAGGCTATGGGGCGATTAACTATGGCTACACCTTC. Amino acids: CASSQEGYGAINYGYTF.

J is TRBJ2-1 and V is TRBV7-9, with D maybe TRBD2 (6 bases). The V and J ends lost 2 bases and 4 bases respectively, with 9 bases between them. The CDR3 is 14 amino acids. Germline lookup yields CDR1 SEHNR and CDR2 FQNEAQ (reference sequence). CDR3 nucleotide sequence: TGTGCCAGCAGCTTATGGGGGACTTACAATGAGCAGTTCTTC. Residues: CASSLWGTYNEQFF.

This clonotype showed up many times. The V gene is TRBV7-2, the J gene TRBJ2-5; no clear D gene. The ends were cut back, 6 bases at V and 5 bases at J, with 10 bases in the middle. This CDR3 region has 12 residues. Germline V gives CDR1 SGHTA, CDR2 FQGNSA. This CDR3 is CASSWDRETQYF. CDR3 DNA sequence: TGTGCCAGCAGTTGGGATCGTGAGACCCAGTACTTC.

The V gene is TRBV7-3, the J gene TRBJ2-1; D is unresolved. Trimming stripped 10 bases from V and 15 bases from J, with 10 bases between. Germline V CDR1 and CDR2: SGHTA, FQGTGA. CDR3 size: 8 residues. This chain's CDR3 is CATLQVFF. The CDR3 coding sequence is TGTGCCACCCTTCAGGTGTTCTTC.

This clonotype was found a few times. The chain is built from TRBV24-1 and TRBJ2-1, with 10 positions matching TRBD1. Germline CDR1 KGHDR, CDR2 SFDVKD. V trimming: 9 bases; J trimming: 5 bases; junction bases outside the gene matches: 3. The CDR3 consists of 13 residues. The CDR3 coding sequence is TGTGCCACCGGGACAGGGGTTAACAATGAGCAGTTCTTC. It encodes CATGTGVNNEQFF.

The CDR3 reads CSARQGNGVYEQYF. The CDR3, as DNA: TGCAGTGCTAGACAGGGGAACGGGGTATACGAGCAGTACTTC. The gene calls are TRBV20-1 and TRBJ2-7, with a weak D call TRBD1 (6 bases). The germline gives CDR1 DFQATT, CDR2 SNEGSKA (reference sequence). Trimming took off 2 bases at V and 4 bases at J, with 15 bases between the two ends. The CDR3 spans 14 residues.

This clonotype was seen a few times. This sequence joins TRBV3-1 and TRBJ1-2; perhaps TRBD1 as D (6 bases). Germline CDR1 is LGHDT and CDR2 is YNNKEL (reference sequence). V was trimmed by 3 bases and J by 4 bases, leaving 12 bases between them. CDR3 size: 14 residues. The CDR3 bases are TGTGCCAGCAGCCAGGGACAAGCTAGCTATGGCTACACCTTC. Translating it yields CASSQGQASYGYTF.

The gene calls are TRBV7-3 and TRBJ2-1; the D call may be TRBD1 or TRBD2 (5 bases each). The CDR3 length is 13 residues. V was shortened by 5 bases and J by 7 bases, with 12 bases between the two germline ends. Germline V lookup: CDR1 SGHTA, CDR2 FQGTGA. CDR3 sequence: CASSRGEMNEQFF. In DNA, the CDR3 is TGTGCCAGCAGCAGGGGAGAGATGAATGAGCAGTTCTTC.

The chain combines TRBV5-1 with TRBJ2-3; 10 bases map to TRBD2. Germline CDR1 reads SGHRS; CDR2 reads YFSETQ. This CDR3 spans 16 amino acids. V dropped 0 bases and J dropped 7; count of bases not matched to a gene: 8. The CDR3 nucleotides are TGCGCCAGCAGCTTGGCGCTAGCGGGAGAGCGGAATACGCAGTATTTT. Translating gives CASSLALAGERNTQYF.

This clonotype was counted between two and nine times. The rearrangement joins TRBV20-1 to TRBJ1-1; D is uncertain. The CDR3 is 15 residues long. Trimming removed 6 bases at V and 4 bases at J, with 21 bases between. The germline V gene encodes CDR1 DFQATT and CDR2 SNEGSKA (reference sequence). In nucleotides, the CDR3 is TGCAGTGCCCTACCCCGGGGAGGGTCGCGCACTGAAGCTTTCTTT. This codes for CSALPRGGSRTEAFF.

This clonotype has ten or more counts. The genes are TRBV9 and TRBJ2-1; 7 nucleotides align to TRBD2. CDR3 size: 16 residues. Germline CDR1 reads SGDLS; CDR2 reads YYNGEE. J gave up 5 bases and V 0 bases, and 8 bases lay outside the gene matches. CDR3 in amino acids: CASSVELGGGHNEQFF. The CDR3 DNA reads as TGTGCCAGCAGCGTAGAACTGGGCGGGGGTCACAATGAGCAGTTCTTC. The full variable domain, completed using reference TRBV9 and TRBJ2-1, is DSGVTQTPKHLITATGQRVTLRCSPRSGDLSVYWYQQSLDQGLQFLIQYYNGEERAKGNILERFSAQQFPDLHSELNLSSLELGDSALYFCASSVELGGGHNEQFFGPGTRLTVL.